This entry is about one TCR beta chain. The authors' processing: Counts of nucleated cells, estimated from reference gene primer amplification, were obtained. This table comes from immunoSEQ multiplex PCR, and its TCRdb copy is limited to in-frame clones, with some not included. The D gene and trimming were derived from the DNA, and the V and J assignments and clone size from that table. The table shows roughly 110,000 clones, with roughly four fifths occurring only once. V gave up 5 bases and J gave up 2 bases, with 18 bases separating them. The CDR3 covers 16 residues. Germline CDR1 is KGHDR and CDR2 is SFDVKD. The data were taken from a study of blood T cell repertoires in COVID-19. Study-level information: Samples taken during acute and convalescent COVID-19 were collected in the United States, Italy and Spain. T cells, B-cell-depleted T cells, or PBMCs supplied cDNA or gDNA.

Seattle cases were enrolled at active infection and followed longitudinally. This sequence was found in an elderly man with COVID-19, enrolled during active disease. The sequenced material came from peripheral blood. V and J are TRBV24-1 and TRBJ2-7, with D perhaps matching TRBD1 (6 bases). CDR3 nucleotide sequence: TGTGCCACCAGTGGCCCGCAGGGGCCTTTAACCTACGAGCAGTACTTC. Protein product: CATSGPQGPLTYEQYF.